Presented here are 7 T cell receptor beta chains from one specimen sequenced in a study of blood T cell repertoires in COVID-19. Sequencing was performed with immunoSEQ multiplex PCR; in TCRdb, only in-frame clones are kept and a portion is missing. The data show approximately 250,000 clones, approximately 88% seen once. The sequenced material came from PBMCs or T cells enriched from blood (not recorded which). The source is a woman between 35 and 50 years old with acute COVID-19.

The chain carries TRBV4-3 and TRBJ1-3, with D possibly being TRBD1 (5 bases). V was pared by 1 base and J by 0 bases, with 13 bases between. The CDR3 has 17 residues. In germline, CDR1 is LGHNA, CDR2 YSLEER. This CDR3 is CASSQARIGASGNTIYF. The CDR3 nucleotides are TGCGCCAGCAGCCAAGCCCGCATAGGGGCCTCTGGAAACACCATATATTTT.

Comment on this clone: Sequence at one end of the junction differs from germline and may be a read error. The V call is TRBV30, the J call TRBJ1-5; tentative D call: TRBD1 (6 bases). This CDR3 comprises 14 residues. Germline V CDR1 and CDR2: GTSNPN, SVGIG (reference sequence). The CDR3 loop is CAWSVGTGNQPQHF. The CDR3 coding sequence is TGTGCCTGGAGTGTAGGAACAGGGAATCAACCCCAGCATTTT.

The chain recombines TRBV27 with TRBJ2-7; tentatively, D is TRBD1 (6 bases). Deletions cut 0 bases from V and 5 bases from J, with 11 bases between. The CDR3 sequence is 14 residues long. The germline CDR1 and CDR2 sequences are MNHEY and SMNVEV (reference sequence). CDR3 sequence: CASSLSEDSNEQYF. CDR3 bases: TGTGCCAGCAGTTTATCGGAGGACAGTAACGAGCAGTACTTC.

Here the CDR3 reads CASSPGRGSYEQYF. Written as DNA, the CDR3 is TGTGCCAGCAGCCCCGGCAGGGGATCCTACGAGCAGTACTTC. The chain joins TRBV7-8 to TRBJ2-7; perhaps TRBD1 as D (6 bases). This CDR3 comprises 14 residues. The ends were cut back, 5 bases at V and 1 base at J, with 12 bases in the middle. Germline loops: CDR1 SGHVS, CDR2 FQNEAQ.

The CDR3: CASSRTGPNEQFF. The DNA of the CDR3 is TGTGCCAGCAGCCGGACAGGACCCAATGAGCAGTTCTTC. V usage is TRBV12-3 or TRBV12-4 and J usage is TRBJ2-1; 7 bases fit TRBD1. The J segment lost 6 bases and the V segment lost 6 bases, leaving 5 bases of the junction unmatched. CDR3 length: 13 residues.

The chain recombines TRBV6-5 with TRBJ1-3; 7 bases map to TRBD1. Looked up from germline, CDR1 is MNHEY and CDR2 is SVGAGI. The CDR3 is 14 amino acids. V gave up 7 bases and J gave up 4 bases; unmatched junction bases: 7. The CDR3 DNA reads as TGTGCCAGCAAACCAGGGGGTGTAGGAAACACCATATATTTT. The encoded protein is CASKPGGVGNTIYF.

The gene calls are TRBV3-1 (or the pseudogene TRBV3-2) and TRBJ2-3, with TRBD2 matching 12 bases. Germline-derived CDR1 and CDR2 are LGHDT and YNNKEL (reference sequence). The V gene end was trimmed by 6 bases and the J gene end by 4 bases; junction bases not matched to a gene: 8. The CDR3 has 16 residues. The DNA of the CDR3 is TGTGCCAGCAGTCGCATACTAGCGGGGGGACCAGATACGCAGTATTTT. Protein product: CASSRILAGGPDTQYF.